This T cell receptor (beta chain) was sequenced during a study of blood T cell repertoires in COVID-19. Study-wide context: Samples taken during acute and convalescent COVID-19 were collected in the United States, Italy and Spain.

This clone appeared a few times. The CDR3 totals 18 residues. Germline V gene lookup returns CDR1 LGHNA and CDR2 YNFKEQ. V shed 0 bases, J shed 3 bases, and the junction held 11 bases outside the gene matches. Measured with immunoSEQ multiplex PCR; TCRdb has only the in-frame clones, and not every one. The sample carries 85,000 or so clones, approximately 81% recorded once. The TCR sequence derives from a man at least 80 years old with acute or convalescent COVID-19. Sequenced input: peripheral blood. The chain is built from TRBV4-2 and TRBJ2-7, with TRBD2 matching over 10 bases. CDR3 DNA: TGTGCCAGCAGCCAAGAGTCTTGGACGGCTAGCGGGAGCTACGAGCAGTACTTC. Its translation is CASSQESWTASGSYEQYF.